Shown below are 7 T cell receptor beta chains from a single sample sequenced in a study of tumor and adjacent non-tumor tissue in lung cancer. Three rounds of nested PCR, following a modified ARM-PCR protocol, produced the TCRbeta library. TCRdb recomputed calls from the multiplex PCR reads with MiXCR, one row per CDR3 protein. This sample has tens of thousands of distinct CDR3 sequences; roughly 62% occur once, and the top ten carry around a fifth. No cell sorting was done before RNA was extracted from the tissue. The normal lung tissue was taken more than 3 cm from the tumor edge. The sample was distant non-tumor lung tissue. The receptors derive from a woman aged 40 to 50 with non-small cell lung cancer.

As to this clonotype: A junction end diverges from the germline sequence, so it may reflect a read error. CDR3 in amino acids: CASCRSTSGRQTQHF. The CDR3 DNA follows: TGTGCCAGCTGCCGGTCCACTAGCGGGCGGCAGACCCAGCACTTC. The J gene is TRBJ2-5, the V gene TRBV11-2; 9 bases line up with TRBD2. CDR1 is SGHAT and CDR2 is FQNNGV in the germline V gene. This CDR3 has 15 amino acids.

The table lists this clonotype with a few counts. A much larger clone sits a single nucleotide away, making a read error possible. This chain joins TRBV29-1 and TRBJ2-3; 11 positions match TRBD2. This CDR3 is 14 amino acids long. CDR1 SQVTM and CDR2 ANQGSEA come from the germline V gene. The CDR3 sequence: CSVLAGGSTDTQCF. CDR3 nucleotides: TGCAGCGTATTAGCGGGAGGGAGCACAGATACGCAGTGTTTT.

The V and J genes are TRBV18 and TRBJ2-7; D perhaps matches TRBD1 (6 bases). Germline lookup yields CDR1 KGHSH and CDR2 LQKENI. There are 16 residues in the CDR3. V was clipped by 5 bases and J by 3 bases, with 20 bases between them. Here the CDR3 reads CASSNPGQTLSYEQYF. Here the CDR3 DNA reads TGTGCCAGCTCAAACCCTGGACAGACTCTTAGCTACGAGCAGTACTTC.

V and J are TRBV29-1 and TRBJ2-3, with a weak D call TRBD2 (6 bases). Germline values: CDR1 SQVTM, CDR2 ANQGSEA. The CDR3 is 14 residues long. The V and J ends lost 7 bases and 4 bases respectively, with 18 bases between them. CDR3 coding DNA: TGCAGCGCCTTTTTAGCGGACGACGCAGATACGCAGTATTTT. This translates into CSAFLADDADTQYF.

The CDR3 loop is CASSKTGGTEAFF. Written as DNA, the CDR3 is TGCGCCAGCAGCAAGACAGGGGGCACTGAAGCTTTCTTT. The chain uses TRBV5-1 and TRBJ1-1; 9 bases are shared with TRBD1. V was pared by 4 bases and J by 4 bases, with 2 bases of the junction left unmatched. The germline gives CDR1 SGHRS, CDR2 YFSETQ. The CDR3 spans 13 residues. Full variable domain (rest looked up from reference TRBV5-1 and TRBJ1-1): KAGVTQTPRYLIKTRGQQVTLSCSPISGHRSVSWYQQTPGQGLQFLFEYFSETQRNKGNFPGRFSGRQFSNSRSEMNVSTLELGDSALYLCASSKTGGTEAFFGQGTRLTVV.

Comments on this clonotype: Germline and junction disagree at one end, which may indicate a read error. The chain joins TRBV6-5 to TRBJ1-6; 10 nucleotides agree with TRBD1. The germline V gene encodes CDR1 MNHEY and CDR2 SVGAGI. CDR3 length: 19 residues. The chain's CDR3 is CASSYFPGQGSQRHSPLHF. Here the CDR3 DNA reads TGTGCCAGTAGTTACTTTCCGGGACAGGGGTCTCAGAGGCATTCACCCCTCCACTTT.

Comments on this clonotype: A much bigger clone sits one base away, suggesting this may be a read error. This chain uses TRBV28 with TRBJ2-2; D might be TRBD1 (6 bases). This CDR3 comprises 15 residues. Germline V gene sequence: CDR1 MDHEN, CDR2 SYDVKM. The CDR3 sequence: CASGFATGNTGELFF. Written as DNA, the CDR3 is TGTGCCAGCGGTTTTGCGACAGGGAACACCGGGGAGCTGTTTTTT.